This TCR beta chain was recorded in a study of human T cells and chemical hapten exposure (TCRdb year 2021). In the study overall: For sensitization, 2% DPC in acetone was applied to a 2 cm by 2 cm area of upper inner arm skin. Patch testing was done on the upper back using Finn chambers containing 0.01% DPC, and results were scored after 6 days according to International Contact Dermatitis Research Group standards. Alopecia areata with under or over 50% scalp involvement, alopecia totalis and alopecia universalis were represented in the patient cohort, which was mostly female. Throughout the approximately 24-week study period, patients were also given weekly therapeutic DPC doses on the scalp. For TCR sequencing, blood came from 25 to 30 alopecia patients at anywhere from one to four time points (pre-sensitization, 2, 6 and 24 weeks). Libraries were pooled for sequencing, and per-sample TCR yields varied mainly because of small differences in library volumes within the pool. Blood samples were taken from patients before sensitization (week 0) and at 2, 6 and about 24 weeks after DPC sensitization. This study followed changes in the peripheral blood TCR repertoire in vivo during primary and secondary sensitization of alopecia patients to the hapten diphenylcyclopropenone (DPC).

Turning to this clonotype: Its specific antigen is unknown. Qualities for individual bases were not recorded, and no much larger clone is one base off.

The germline V gene (reference sequence) provides CDR1 MNHEY and CDR2 SMNVEV. Between the V and J ends, shortened by 4 bases and 1 base respectively, the junction contains 8 bases. The CDR3 spans 13 residues, from the cysteine through the phenylalanine. Of all the DNA, just the CDR3 is kept, 39 bases in frame from base 1. Taken with the paper, the label for treatment or condition translates to: therapeutic diphenylcyclopropenone sensitization with weekly scalp DPC. Blood at each patch-test visit was drawn before the patch test was applied. To be eligible, patients had to be aged 18 to 70, diagnosed with alopecia and judged suitable for DPC therapy, while pregnant patients were excluded. Total RNA was extracted from unfractionated whole blood that had been collected in Tempus Blood RNA tubes. During library preparation, unique molecular identifiers were attached to individual cDNA molecules so that TCRs could be counted in a quantitative, reproducible way. Both TCR alpha and TCR beta chains were sequenced from each blood RNA sample. As for the authors' bioinformatics: The median number of TCRs per sample was around 96,000, ranging from roughly 20,000 to 700,000. V, J and CDR3 annotation of the TCR reads was carried out using the Decombinator software suite. For the PS versus PT1 abundance plots, all samples were subsampled to the same number of TCRs (28,000). TCRs were defined as expanded if absent before sensitization and observed at least eight times at the 2-week time point. TCRdb took the public reads, trimmed them with fastp at Q25, ran MiXCR for clone calling and kept in-frame beta chains. Rows are combined by CDR3 protein, so each entry shows the most common genes and DNA. The V and J calls come from TCRdb's annotation, not from the publication. Present in this sample are about 810 distinct CDR3 sequences, around 56% of which were seen just once. Of the sample, roughly 7.5% falls within the top ten clones.

What the research found in general, with its limitations: Expanded TCRs formed significantly more large CDR3 similarity clusters than pre-sensitization or healthy control sets, consistent with antigen-driven responses. After repeated subsampling, the strength of the expansion versus patch-test correlation and the threshold at which it became significant changed. A positive correlation was found between the number of PT1 expanded TCRs and patch test score, with significance reached at thresholds 8, 16 and 32 but not 4. Because all patients had alopecia, a presumed autoimmune disease, the immune response of the patients might differ from that of healthy individuals. DPC sensitization did not change how many TCRs were above 1 in 1000 frequency, and no evidence was found of alterations in global repertoire structure.

Sequencing used whole blood, obtained before DPC sensitization or 2, 6, or about 24 weeks after (not recorded which). The clonotype comes from an adult with alopecia areata. Some clones in this sample may be carry-over from other donors' samples. This table probably holds off-target reads from a library built for another chain. The receptor chain draws on TRBV27 and TRBJ2-7; no D gene call is confident. The CDR3 protein: CASSYRNSYEQYF. The DNA sequence reads TGTGCCAGCAGTTACCGAAATTCCTACGAGCAGTACTTC.